Listed below are T cell receptor beta chains from one sample, sequenced in a study of T cell changes during pregnancy in multiple sclerosis. This table comes from immunoSEQ multiplex PCR, and its TCRdb copy is limited to in-frame clones, with some not included. The table lists 45,000 to 55,000 clones, about 90% of them singletons, with 0.15% to 0.2% in the top ten. The sequences come from CD4+ T cells from peripheral blood mononuclear cells, collected after pregnancy. These receptors were taken from a female donor in good health, enrolled as a control in a pregnancy study. CDR3s include the opening cysteine and the closing phenylalanine or tryptophan. A D gene is named only where the DNA matches it firmly. Size tells how often a clone was seen (once, few, many) or the class of an expanded clone, and some rows leave it out.

j_gene: TRBJ2-7
abundance: NA
v_gene: TRBV28
d_gene: TRBD2
CDR3nt: TGTGCCAGCGCTTTAGGTGGGGAGGGGTCCCACGAGCAGTACTTC
CDR3aa: CASALGGEGSHEQYF

j_gene: TRBJ1-2
abundance: NA
v_gene: TRBV28
d_gene: NA
CDR3nt: TGTGCCAGCAGTGAGACAGTGTATTATGGCTACACCTTC
CDR3aa: CASSETVYYGYTF

j_gene: TRBJ1-2
abundance: NA
v_gene: TRBV5-5
d_gene: NA
CDR3nt: TGTGCCAGCAGCTGGGACGTGGGAGGCCCAGGGGGCTACACCTTC
CDR3aa: CASSWDVGGPGGYTF

j_gene: TRBJ2-7
abundance: once
v_gene: TRBV2
d_gene: TRBD1
CDR3nt: TGTGCCAGCCTAGCAATGGGACAGGGGTACGAGCAGTACTTC
CDR3aa: CASLAMGQGYEQYF

j_gene: TRBJ2-1
abundance: once
v_gene: TRBV11-2
d_gene: NA
CDR3nt: TGTGCCAGCAGCCACAAACAGGGGGGGAATGAGCAGTTCTTC
CDR3aa: CASSHKQGGNEQFF

j_gene: TRBJ1-2
abundance: once
v_gene: TRBV7-9
d_gene: NA
CDR3nt: TGTGCCAGCAGCTTAGTCCGCTATGGCTACACCTTC
CDR3aa: CASSLVRYGYTF

j_gene: TRBJ1-1
abundance: NA
v_gene: TRBV5-6
d_gene: NA
CDR3nt: TGTGCCAGCAGATCGTGGCGCGCTCGTCGGAGGAACACTGAAGCTTTCTTT
CDR3aa: CASRSWRARRRNTEAFF

j_gene: TRBJ1-6
abundance: NA
v_gene: TRBV2
d_gene: TRBD1
CDR3nt: TGTGCCAGCATGAACAGGGGAAATTCACCCCTCCACTTT
CDR3aa: CASMNRGNSPLHF

j_gene: TRBJ1-5
abundance: NA
v_gene: TRBV7-8
d_gene: NA
CDR3nt: TGTGCCAGCAGCTTAGACAGGAAAGAACAGCCCCAGCATTTT
CDR3aa: CASSLDRKEQPQHF

j_gene: TRBJ1-3
abundance: NA
v_gene: TRBV5-1
d_gene: TRBD1
CDR3nt: TGCGCCAGCAGCCTGGGACAGACAACTGGAAACACCATATATTTT
CDR3aa: CASSLGQTTGNTIYF

j_gene: TRBJ2-5
abundance: NA
v_gene: TRBV6-6
d_gene: NA
CDR3nt: TGTGCCAGCAGACCGGGACAAGCCCTGGGGGAGACCCAGTACTTC
CDR3aa: CASRPGQALGETQYF

j_gene: TRBJ1-1
abundance: NA
v_gene: TRBV25-1
d_gene: NA
CDR3nt: TGTGCCAGCAGTGAAAACAGCTTCGGGGACACTGAAGCTTTCTTT
CDR3aa: CASSENSFGDTEAFF

j_gene: TRBJ2-7
abundance: NA
v_gene: TRBV28
d_gene: NA
CDR3nt: TGTGCCAGCACAGGGAACTACGAGCAGTACTTC
CDR3aa: CASTGNYEQYF

j_gene: TRBJ2-3
abundance: NA
v_gene: TRBV5-6
d_gene: TRBD2
CDR3nt: TGTGCCAGCAGCCCCTGGGGGGGGGATACGCAGTATTTT
CDR3aa: CASSPWGGDTQYF

j_gene: TRBJ1-2
abundance: NA
v_gene: TRBV7-2
d_gene: NA
CDR3nt: TGTGCCAGCAGCTTCAAACAGGGTTTTGGCTACACCTTC
CDR3aa: CASSFKQGFGYTF

j_gene: TRBJ2-5
abundance: NA
v_gene: TRBV19
d_gene: NA
CDR3nt: TGTGCCAGTAGTATATCAGGGGTTGAAGAGACCCAGTACTTC
CDR3aa: CASSISGVEETQYF

j_gene: TRBJ1-5
abundance: once
v_gene: TRBV27
d_gene: NA
CDR3nt: TGTGCCAGCAGTCTGAGGGACACCCATCAGCCCCAGCATTTT
CDR3aa: CASSLRDTHQPQHF

j_gene: TRBJ1-1
abundance: once
v_gene: TRBV29-1
d_gene: NA
CDR3nt: TGTAGCGTTGAAGATCAGGCTGGGGGGGCTTCCGAAGCTTTCTTT
CDR3aa: CSVEDQAGGASEAFF

j_gene: TRBJ2-7
abundance: NA
v_gene: TRBV7-2
d_gene: NA
CDR3nt: TGTGCCAGCAGCCCCCGCGAGGGTCGTTACGAGCAGTACTTC
CDR3aa: CASSPREGRYEQYF